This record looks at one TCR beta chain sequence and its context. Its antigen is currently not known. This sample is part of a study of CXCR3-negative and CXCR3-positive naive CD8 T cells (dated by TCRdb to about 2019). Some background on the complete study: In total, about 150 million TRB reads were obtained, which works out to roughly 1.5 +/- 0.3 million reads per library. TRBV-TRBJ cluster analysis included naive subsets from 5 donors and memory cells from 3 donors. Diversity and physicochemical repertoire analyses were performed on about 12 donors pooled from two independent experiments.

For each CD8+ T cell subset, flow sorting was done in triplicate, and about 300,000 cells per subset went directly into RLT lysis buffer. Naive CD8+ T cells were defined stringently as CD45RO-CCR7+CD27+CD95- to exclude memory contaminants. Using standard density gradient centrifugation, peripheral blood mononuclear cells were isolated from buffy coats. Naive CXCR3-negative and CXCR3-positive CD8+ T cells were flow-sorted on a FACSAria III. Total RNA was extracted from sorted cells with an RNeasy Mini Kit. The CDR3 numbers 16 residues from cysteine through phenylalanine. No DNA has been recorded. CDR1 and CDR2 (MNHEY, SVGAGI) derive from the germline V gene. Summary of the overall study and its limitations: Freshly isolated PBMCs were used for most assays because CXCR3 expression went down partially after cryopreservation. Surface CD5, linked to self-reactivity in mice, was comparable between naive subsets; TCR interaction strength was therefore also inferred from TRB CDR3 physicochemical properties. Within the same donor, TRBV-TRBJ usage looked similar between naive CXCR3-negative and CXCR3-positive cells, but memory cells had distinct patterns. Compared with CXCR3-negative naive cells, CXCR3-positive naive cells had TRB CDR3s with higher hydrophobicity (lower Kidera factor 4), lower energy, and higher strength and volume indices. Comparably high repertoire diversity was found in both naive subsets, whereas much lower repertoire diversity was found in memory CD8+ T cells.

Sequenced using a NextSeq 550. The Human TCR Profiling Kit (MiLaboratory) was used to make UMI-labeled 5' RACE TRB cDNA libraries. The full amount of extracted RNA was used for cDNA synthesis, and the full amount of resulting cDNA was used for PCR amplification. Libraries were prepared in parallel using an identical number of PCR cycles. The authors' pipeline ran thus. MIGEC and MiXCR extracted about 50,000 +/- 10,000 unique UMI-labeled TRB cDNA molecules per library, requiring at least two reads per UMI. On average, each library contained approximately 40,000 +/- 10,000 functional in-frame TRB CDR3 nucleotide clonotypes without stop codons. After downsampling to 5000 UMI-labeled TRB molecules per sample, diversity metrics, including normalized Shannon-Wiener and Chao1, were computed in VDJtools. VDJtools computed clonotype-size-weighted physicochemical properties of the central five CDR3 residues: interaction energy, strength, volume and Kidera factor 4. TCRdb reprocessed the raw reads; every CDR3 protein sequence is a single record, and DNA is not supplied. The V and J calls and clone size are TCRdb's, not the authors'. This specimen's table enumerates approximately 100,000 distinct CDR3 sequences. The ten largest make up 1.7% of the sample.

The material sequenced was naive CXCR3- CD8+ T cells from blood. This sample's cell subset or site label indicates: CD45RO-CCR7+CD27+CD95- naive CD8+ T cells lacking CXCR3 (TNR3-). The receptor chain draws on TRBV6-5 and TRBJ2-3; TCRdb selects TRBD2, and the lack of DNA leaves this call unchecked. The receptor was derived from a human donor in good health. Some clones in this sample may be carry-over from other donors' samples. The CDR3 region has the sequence CASNPLAGATTDTQYF.